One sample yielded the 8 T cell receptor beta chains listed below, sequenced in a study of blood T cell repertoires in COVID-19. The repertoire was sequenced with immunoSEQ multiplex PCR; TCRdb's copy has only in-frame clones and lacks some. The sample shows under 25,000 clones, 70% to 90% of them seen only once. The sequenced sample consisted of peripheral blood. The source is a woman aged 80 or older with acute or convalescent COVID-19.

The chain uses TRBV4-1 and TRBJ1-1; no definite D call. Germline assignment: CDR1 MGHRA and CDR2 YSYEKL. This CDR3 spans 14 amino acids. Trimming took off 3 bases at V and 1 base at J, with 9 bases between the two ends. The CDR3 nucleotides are TGCGCCAGCAGCCACCCCACAGCGAACACTGAAGCTTTCTTT. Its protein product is CASSHPTANTEAFF.

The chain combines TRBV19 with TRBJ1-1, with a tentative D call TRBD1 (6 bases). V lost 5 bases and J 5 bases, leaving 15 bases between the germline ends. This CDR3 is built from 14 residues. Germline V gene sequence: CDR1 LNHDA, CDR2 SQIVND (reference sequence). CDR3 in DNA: TGTGCCAGTAGTGTGGACAGAGTCGCGACTGAAGCTTTCTTT. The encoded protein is CASSVDRVATEAFF. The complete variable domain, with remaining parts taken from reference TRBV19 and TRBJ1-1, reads DGGITQSPKYLFRKEGQNVTLSCEQNLNHDAMYWYRQDPGQGLRLIYYSQIVNDFQKGDIAEGYSVSREKKESFPLTVTSAQKNPTAFYLCASSVDRVATEAFFGQGTRLTVV.

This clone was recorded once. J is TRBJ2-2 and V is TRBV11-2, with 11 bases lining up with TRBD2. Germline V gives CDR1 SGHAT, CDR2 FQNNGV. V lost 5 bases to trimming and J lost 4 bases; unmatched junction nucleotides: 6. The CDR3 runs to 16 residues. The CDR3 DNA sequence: TGTGCCAGCAGCCCACTAGCGGGAGCATTCACCGGGGAGCTGTTTTTT. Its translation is CASSPLAGAFTGELFF.

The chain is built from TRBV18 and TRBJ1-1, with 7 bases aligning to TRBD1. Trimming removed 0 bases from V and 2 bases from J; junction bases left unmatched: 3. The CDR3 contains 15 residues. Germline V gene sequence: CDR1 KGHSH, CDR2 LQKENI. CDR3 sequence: CASSPPTGINTEAFF. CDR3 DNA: TGTGCCAGCTCACCACCGACAGGGATAAACACTGAAGCTTTCTTT.

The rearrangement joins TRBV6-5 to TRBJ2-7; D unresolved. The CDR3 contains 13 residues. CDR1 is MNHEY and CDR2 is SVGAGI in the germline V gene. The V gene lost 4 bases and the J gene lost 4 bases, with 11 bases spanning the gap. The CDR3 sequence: CASSLESEYEQYF. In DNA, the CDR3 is TGTGCCAGCAGTTTGGAAAGCGAGTACGAGCAGTACTTC.

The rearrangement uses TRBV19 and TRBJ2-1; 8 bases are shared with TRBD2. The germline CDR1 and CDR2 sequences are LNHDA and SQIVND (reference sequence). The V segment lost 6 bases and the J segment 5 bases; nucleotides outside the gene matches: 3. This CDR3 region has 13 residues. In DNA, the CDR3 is TGTGCCAGTAGGGGACTAGGGCACAATGAGCAGTTCTTC. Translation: CASRGLGHNEQFF.

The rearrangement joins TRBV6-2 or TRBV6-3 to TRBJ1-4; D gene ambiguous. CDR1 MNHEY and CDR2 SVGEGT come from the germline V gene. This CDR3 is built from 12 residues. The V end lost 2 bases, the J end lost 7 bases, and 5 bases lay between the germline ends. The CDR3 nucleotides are TGTGCCAGCAGTTACCCCAGTGAAAAACTGTTTTTT. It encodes CASSYPSEKLFF.

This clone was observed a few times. The CDR3 sequence is CASSSQGNSYNEQFF. CDR3 coding DNA: TGCGCCAGCAGTTCACAGGGGAACTCCTACAATGAGCAGTTCTTC. The gene calls are TRBV5-1 and TRBJ2-1; 7 nucleotides align to TRBD1. J gave up 0 bases and V 5 bases, and 5 bases lay outside the gene matches. Germline V CDR1 and CDR2: SGHRS, YFSETQ. There are 15 residues in the CDR3.